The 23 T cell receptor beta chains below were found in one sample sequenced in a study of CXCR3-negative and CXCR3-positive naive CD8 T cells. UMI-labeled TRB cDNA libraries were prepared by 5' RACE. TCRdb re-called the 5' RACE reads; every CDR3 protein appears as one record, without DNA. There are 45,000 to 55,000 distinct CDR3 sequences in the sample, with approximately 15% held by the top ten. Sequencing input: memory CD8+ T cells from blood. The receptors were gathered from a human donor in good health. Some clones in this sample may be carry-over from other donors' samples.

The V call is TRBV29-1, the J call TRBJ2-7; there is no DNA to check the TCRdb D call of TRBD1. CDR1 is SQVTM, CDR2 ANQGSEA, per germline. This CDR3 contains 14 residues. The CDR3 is CSISPGQGWNEQYF.

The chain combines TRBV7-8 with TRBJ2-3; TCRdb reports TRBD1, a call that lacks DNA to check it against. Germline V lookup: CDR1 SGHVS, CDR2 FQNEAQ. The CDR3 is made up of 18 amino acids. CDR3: CASSLRPTPGGGTDTQYF.

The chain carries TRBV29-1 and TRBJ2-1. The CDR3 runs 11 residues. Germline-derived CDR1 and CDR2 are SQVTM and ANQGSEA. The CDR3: CSAAAYNEQFF.

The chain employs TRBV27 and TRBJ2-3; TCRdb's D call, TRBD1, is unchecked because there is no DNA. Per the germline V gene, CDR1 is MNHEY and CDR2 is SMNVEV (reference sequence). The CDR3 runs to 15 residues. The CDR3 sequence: CASSSSGTLGDTQYF.

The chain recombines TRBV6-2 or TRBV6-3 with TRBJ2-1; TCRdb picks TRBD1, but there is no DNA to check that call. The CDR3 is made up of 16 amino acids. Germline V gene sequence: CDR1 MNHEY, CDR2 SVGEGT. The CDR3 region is CASSYLGTEGVNEQFF.

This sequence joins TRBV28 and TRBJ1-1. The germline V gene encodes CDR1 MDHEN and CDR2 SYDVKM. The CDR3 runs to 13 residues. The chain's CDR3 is CASSFIGDDEAFF.

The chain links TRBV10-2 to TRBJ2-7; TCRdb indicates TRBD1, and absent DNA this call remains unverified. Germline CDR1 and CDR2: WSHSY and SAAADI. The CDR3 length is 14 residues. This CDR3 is CASSPVEGMNEQYF.

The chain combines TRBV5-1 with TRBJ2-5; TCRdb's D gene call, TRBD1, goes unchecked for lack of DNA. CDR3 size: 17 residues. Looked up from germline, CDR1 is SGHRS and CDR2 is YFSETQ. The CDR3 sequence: CASSFLGLFAGEETQYF. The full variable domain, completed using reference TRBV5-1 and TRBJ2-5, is KAGVTQTPRYLIKTRGQQVTLSCSPISGHRSVSWYQQTPGQGLQFLFEYFSETQRNKGNFPGRFSGRQFSNSRSEMNVSTLELGDSALYLCASSFLGLFAGEETQYFGPGTRLLVL.

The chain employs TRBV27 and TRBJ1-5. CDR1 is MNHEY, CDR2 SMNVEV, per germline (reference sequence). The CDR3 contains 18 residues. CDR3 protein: CASSLKGHGLYSNQPQHF.

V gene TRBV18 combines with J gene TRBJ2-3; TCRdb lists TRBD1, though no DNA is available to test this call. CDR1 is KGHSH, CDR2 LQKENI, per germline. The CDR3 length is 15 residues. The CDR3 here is CASSQTGASTDTQYF. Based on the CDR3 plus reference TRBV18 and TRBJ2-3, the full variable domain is NAGVMQNPRHLVRRRGQEARLRCSPMKGHSHVYWYRQLPEEGLKFMVYLQKENIIDESGMPKERFSAEFPKEGPSILRIQQVVRGDSAAYFCASSQTGASTDTQYFGPGTRLTVL.

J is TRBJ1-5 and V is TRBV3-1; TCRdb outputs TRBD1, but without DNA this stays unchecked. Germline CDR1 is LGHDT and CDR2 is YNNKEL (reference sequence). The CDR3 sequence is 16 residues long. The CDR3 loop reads CASSQDKDRVNQPQHF.

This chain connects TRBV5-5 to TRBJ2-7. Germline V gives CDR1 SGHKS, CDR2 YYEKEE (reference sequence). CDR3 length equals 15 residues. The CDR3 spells CASSSSSLLLYEQYF.

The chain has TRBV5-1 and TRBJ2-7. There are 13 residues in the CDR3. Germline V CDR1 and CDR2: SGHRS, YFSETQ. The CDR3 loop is CASSLARAYEQYF.

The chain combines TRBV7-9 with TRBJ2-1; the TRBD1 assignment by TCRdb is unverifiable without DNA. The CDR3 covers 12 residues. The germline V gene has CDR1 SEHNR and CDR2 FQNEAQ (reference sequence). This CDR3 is CASSSRVNEQFF.

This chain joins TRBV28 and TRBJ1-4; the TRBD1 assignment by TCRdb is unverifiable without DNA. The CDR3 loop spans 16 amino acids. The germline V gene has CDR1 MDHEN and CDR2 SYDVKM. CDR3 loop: CARGQDICATNEKLFF. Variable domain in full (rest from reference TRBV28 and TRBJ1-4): DVKVTQSSRYLVKRTGEKVFLECVQDMDHENMFWYRQDPGLGLRLIYFSYDVKMKEKGDIPEGYSVSREKKERFSLILESASTNQTSMYLCARGQDICATNEKLFFGSGTQLSVL.

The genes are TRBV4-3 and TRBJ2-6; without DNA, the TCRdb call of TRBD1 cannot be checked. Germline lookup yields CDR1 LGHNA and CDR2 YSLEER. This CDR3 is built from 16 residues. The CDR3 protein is CASSQDAQGGANVLTF.

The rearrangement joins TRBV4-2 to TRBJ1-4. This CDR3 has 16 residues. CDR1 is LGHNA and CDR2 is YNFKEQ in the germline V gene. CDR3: CASSQDLGSKYEKLFF.

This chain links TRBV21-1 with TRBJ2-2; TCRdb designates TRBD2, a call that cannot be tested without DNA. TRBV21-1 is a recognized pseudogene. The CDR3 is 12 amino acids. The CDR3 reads CASSIPPGELFF.

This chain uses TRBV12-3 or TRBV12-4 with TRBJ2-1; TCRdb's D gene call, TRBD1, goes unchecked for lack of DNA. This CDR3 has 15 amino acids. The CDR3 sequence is CASSFHGGEYNEQFF.

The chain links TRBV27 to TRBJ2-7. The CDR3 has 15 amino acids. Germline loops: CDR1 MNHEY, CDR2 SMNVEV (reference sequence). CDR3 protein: CASSSKATIPDEQYF.

The CDR3 spells CSVEEGGGETQYF. The chain employs TRBV29-1 and TRBJ2-5; the D call of TRBD2 rests on TCRdb alone, since no DNA is present to check it. The CDR3 length is 13 residues. From germline, CDR1 is SQVTM and CDR2 ANQGSEA.

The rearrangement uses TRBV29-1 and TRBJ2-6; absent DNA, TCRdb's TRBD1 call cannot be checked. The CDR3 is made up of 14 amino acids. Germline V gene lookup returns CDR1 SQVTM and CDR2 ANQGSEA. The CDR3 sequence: CSVLGVAGANVLTF.

Here the CDR3 reads CAISGLAGPDYEQYF. This chain links TRBV10-3 with TRBJ2-7; without DNA, the TCRdb call of TRBD2 cannot be checked. The CDR3 contains 15 residues. Germline values: CDR1 ENHRY, CDR2 SYGVKD.